One sample yielded the 7 T cell receptor beta chains listed below, sequenced in a study of T cells in Graves' hyperthyroidism and ophthalmopathy. Amplification of TCR beta CDR3 regions was performed using RNA transcripts as template. First-round RT-PCR targeting the TCR CDR3 was performed with the HTBI primer set. In TCRdb, the multiplex PCR reads were re-called with MiXCR into one record per CDR3 protein. This repertoire shows about 560,000 distinct CDR3 sequences, approximately 16% found once; its top ten account for around 18%. The sequenced sample consisted of blood. Receptor source: a woman aged 18-29 years with Graves' hyperthyroidism.

This chain joins TRBV10-3 and TRBJ1-3; D is possibly TRBD1 (5 bases). V was clipped by 6 bases and J by 3 bases, with 12 bases between them. This CDR3 is 14 amino acids long. Germline V CDR1 and CDR2: ENHRY, SYGVKD. The CDR3 is CAIRTQGSGNTIYF. CDR3 bases: TGTGCCATCAGAACCCAGGGAAGTGGAAACACCATATATTTT.

This chain connects TRBV20-1 to TRBJ2-5; the match to TRBD2 covers 12 bases. Germline V gene data show CDR1 as DFQATT and CDR2 as SNEGSKA (reference sequence). V gave up 1 base and J gave up 1 base; unmatched junction bases: 4. This CDR3 is 16 amino acids long. CDR3 protein: CSARGASGRAQETQYF. The CDR3 DNA reads as TGCAGTGCTAGAGGCGCTAGCGGGAGGGCCCAAGAGACCCAGTACTTC.

This chain joins TRBV3-1 and TRBJ1-1; tentative D call: TRBD1 (5 bases). V was clipped by 3 bases and J by 0 bases, with 14 bases between them. The CDR3 sequence is 16 residues long. Germline assignment: CDR1 LGHDT and CDR2 YNNKEL (reference sequence). The chain's CDR3 is CASSQSVDSLNTEAFF. The CDR3 DNA reads as TGTGCCAGCAGCCAGTCTGTCGACAGCCTGAACACTGAAGCTTTCTTT.

This chain uses TRBV6-2 or TRBV6-3 with TRBJ2-7; no clear D. Deletions cut 0 bases from V and 3 bases from J, with 9 bases between. Germline V CDR1 and CDR2: MNHEY, SVGEGT. This CDR3 contains 14 residues. The CDR3 DNA follows: TGTGCCAGCAGTTACTCAGAACAAGACTACGAGCAGTACTTC. Its translation: CASSYSEQDYEQYF.

This clonotype was seen repeatedly, ten times or more. The chain combines TRBV27 with TRBJ2-6; no reliable D call. Per the germline V gene, CDR1 is MNHEY and CDR2 is SMNVEV (reference sequence). CDR3 length equals 15 residues. Trimming took 6 bases from V and 0 from J, leaving 9 bases between them. The CDR3 protein is CASRRVSSGANVLTF. The DNA of the CDR3 is TGTGCCAGCAGAAGGGTCTCCTCTGGGGCCAACGTCCTGACTTTC.

This clonotype was observed at least ten times. The chain recombines TRBV2 with TRBJ1-2; no definite D call. V shed 5 bases and J shed 6 bases, with 13 bases lying between them. This CDR3 spans 13 amino acids. Germline-derived CDR1 and CDR2 are SNHLY and FYNNEI. This chain's CDR3 is CASSNTDDNGYTF. The CDR3 nucleotides are TGTGCCAGCAGTAATACGGATGATAATGGCTACACCTTC.

This clonotype was seen more than once but under ten times. The V gene is TRBV6-1, the J gene TRBJ1-2; D is unresolved. Germline values: CDR1 MNHNS, CDR2 SASEGT. The CDR3 length is 10 residues. Trimming shortened V by 6 bases and J by 8 bases, and 7 bases separated the two germline ends. CDR3 loop: CASRARGYTF. DNA for the CDR3: TGTGCCAGCAGAGCCCGCGGCTACACCTTC.